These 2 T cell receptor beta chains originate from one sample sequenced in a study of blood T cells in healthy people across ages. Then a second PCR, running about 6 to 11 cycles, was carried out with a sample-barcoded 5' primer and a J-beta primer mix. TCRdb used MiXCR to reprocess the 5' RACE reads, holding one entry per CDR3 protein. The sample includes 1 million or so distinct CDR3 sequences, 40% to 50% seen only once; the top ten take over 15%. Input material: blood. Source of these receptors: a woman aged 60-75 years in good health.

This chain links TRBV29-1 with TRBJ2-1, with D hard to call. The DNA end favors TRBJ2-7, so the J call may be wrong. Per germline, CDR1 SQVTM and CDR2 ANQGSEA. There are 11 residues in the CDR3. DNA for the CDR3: TGCAGCGTTCCCTATTACAATGAGCAGTACTTC. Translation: CSVPYYNEQYF.

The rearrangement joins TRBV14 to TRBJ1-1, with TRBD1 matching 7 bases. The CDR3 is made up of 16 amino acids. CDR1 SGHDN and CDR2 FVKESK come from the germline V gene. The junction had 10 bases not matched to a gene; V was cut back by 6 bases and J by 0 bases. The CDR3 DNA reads TGTGCCAGCAGTCCTAACTCCGGGACAGTGAACACTGAAGCTTTCTTT. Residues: CASSPNSGTVNTEAFF.